The T cell receptor (beta chain) under discussion was sequenced for a study of blood T cells in healthy people across ages (dated by TCRdb to between 2014 and 2017). About the investigation overall: In model experiments, roughly one uniquely barcoded TCR beta cDNA molecule per two T cells was captured by template switching. To avoid experimental bias, donors of different ages were distributed randomly across sequencing lanes. Using the same blood draw, the study looked at two additional independent replicas of 1 million unique cDNA reads for two donors, one aged 18 to 30 and the other aged 80 or older. The donors were divided into four age groups: young (average approximately 17 years), middle-aged (roughly 40), aged (around 67) and long-lived (approximately 74). The study measured age-related changes in TCR beta repertoire diversity using deep sequencing normalized with unique cDNA molecular identifiers.

The V end loses 4 bases and the J end loses 6 bases, and a stretch of 16 bases separates them. From cysteine to phenylalanine, the CDR3 is 14 amino acids long. Only CDR3 DNA is held: 42 bases, read in frame from base 1. The germline V gene (reference sequence) supplies CDR1 SEHNR and CDR2 FQNEAQ. The library was made by 5' RACE. Sequenced using an Illumina HiSeq 2500. A second PCR of roughly 6 to 11 cycles was run with a J-beta primer mix and a sample-barcoded 5' primer. A unique molecular identifier was introduced onto each TCR beta cDNA molecule by a template-switch 5' adaptor carrying 12 random nucleotides. At least 3 million CDR3-containing paired-end reads were obtained from each sample. First-strand cDNA synthesis was performed from all RNA using the Mint cDNA synthesis kit, with priming by a TRBC-specific oligonucleotide. Following uracil-DNA glycosylase treatment, a first 18-cycle PCR with universal primers M1SS and BC2_uni_R was performed on all cDNA. As for the authors' bioinformatics: Each sample was normalized by randomly selecting 1 million high-quality reads, each carrying a distinct molecular identifier. Reads sharing molecular identifiers were discarded rather than binned into consensus sequences. MiTCR, set to a Q25 quality threshold and the strictest error-elimination algorithm, was used for CDR3 identification, clonotype clustering and error correction. A nonparametric unseen species model with Euler transformation was used to estimate a lower bound on total TCR beta diversity. TCRdb reran the public reads through fastp at Q25 and MiXCR, keeping productive beta chains. Each entry is one CDR3 protein sequence, shown with its most common DNA and genes. The V and J calls and clone size are TCRdb's, not the authors'. A total of about 1.6 million distinct CDR3 sequences appear in this sample, about 35% of them only once. The biggest ten clones account for 10% to 12% of the sample.

The research as a whole found: Since profiling was done on bulk unsorted PBMCs, naive and antigen-experienced compartments could not be conclusively compared. The long-lived group showed more naive CD4+ T cells, fewer expanded clones and increased TCR diversity than the aged group, suggesting age selection. Observed TCR beta diversity per million T cells fell roughly linearly with age, and a significant reduction was already apparent by age around 40. Total diversity estimates from one million sequenced T cells were considered lower bounds and underestimates. Because the CMV infection status of the donors was unknown, age-related changes in expanded clonotypes may potentially have been confounded. A strong correlation was found between observed TCR beta diversity and the percentage of naive T cells measured by flow cytometry.

Only a few counts were recorded for this clonotype. The specificity of this receptor is unknown. It has no much larger one-base neighbor in the sample; base qualities were not kept. Systemically healthy Caucasian individuals from Russia, some 40 in total and aged about 6 to 100 years, were included as donors. Each donor gave about 9.2 milliliters of peripheral blood, drawn into EDTA-treated Vacutainer tubes. Ficoll-Paque density-gradient centrifugation was used to isolate PBMCs, with at least 6.5 million obtained per sample. Total RNA, at least 6 micrograms per sample, was extracted from PBMCs with Trizol reagent. The percentages of naive CD45RAhigh/CD27high T cells were determined by flow cytometry on a PBMC aliquot from every donor.

The sequenced material came from blood. The receptor was isolated from a young woman in good health. The chain was built from TRBV7-9 and TRBJ2-7, with the D gene too uncertain to name. CDR3 protein: CASSSYVQHSEQYF. The bases read TGTGCCAGCAGCTCCTATGTACAGCATTCCGAGCAGTACTTC.